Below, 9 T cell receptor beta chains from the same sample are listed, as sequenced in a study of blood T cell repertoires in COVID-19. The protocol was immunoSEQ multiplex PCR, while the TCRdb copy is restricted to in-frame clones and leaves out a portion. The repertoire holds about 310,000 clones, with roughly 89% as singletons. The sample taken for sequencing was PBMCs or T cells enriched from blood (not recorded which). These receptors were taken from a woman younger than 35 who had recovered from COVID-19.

The CDR3: CASGTTTGKSTDTQYF. The CDR3 region has the DNA TGTGCCAGCGGAACTACCACAGGGAAATCGACAGATACGCAGTATTTT. The genes are TRBV6-4 and TRBJ2-3; D perhaps matches TRBD1 (6 bases). Germline V CDR1 and CDR2: MRHNA, SNTAGT. V was cut by 8 bases and J by 3 bases, with 21 bases left in between. The CDR3 is made up of 16 amino acids.

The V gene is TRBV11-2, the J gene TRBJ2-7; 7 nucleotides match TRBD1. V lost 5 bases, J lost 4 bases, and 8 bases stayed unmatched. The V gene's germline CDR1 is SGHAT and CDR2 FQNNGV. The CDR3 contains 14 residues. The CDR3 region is CASSPWDSQYEQYF. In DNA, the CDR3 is TGTGCCAGCAGCCCTTGGGACAGTCAATACGAGCAGTACTTC.

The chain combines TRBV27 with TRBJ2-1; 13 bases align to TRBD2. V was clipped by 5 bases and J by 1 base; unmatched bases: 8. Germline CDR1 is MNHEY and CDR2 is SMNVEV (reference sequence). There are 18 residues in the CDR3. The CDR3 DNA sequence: TGTGCCAGCAGTCGAACCTGGACTAGCGGGGGTTCCTACAATGAGCAGTTCTTC. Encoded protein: CASSRTWTSGGSYNEQFF.

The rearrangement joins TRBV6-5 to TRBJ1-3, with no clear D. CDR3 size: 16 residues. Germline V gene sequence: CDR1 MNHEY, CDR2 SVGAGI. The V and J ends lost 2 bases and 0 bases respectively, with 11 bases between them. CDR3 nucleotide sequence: TGTGCCAGCAGTTACGGTGCACTTAGCTCTGGAAACACCATATATTTT. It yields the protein CASSYGALSSGNTIYF.

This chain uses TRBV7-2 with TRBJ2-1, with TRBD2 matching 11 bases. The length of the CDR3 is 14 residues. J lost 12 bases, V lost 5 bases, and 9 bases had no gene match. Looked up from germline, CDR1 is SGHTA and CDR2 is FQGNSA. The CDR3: CASSLYPSGGLQFF. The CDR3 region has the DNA TGTGCCAGCAGCCTTTACCCTAGCGGGGGGCTGCAGTTCTTC.

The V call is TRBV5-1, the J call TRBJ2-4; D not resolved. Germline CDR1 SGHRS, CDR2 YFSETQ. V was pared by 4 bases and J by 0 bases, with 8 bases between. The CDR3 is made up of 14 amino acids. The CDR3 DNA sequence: TGCGCCAGCAGCGGAGAAATAGCCAAAAACATTCAGTACTTC. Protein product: CASSGEIAKNIQYF. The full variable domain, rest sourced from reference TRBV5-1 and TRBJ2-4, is KAGVTQTPRYLIKTRGQQVTLSCSPISGHRSVSWYQQTPGQGLQFLFEYFSETQRNKGNFPGRFSGRQFSNSRSEMNVSTLELGDSALYLCASSGEIAKNIQYFGAGTRLSVL.

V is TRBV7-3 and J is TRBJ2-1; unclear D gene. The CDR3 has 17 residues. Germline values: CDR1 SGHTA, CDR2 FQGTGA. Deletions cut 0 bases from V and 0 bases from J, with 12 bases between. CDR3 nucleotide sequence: TGTGCCAGCAGCTTAACGGCAGCGCCGAGCTCCTACAATGAGCAGTTCTTC. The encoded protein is CASSLTAAPSSYNEQFF.

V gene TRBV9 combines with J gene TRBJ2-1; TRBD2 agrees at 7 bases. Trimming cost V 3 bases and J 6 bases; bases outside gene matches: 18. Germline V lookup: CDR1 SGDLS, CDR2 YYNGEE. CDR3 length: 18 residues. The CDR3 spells CASSEAPLGAGPSNEQFF. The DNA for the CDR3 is TGTGCCAGCAGCGAGGCCCCCCTTGGAGCGGGGCCCTCCAATGAGCAGTTCTTC.

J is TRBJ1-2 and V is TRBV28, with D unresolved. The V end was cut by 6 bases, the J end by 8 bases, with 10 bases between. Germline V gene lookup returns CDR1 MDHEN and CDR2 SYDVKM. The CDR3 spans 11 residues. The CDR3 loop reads CASSGIEGYTF. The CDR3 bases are TGTGCCAGCAGCGGGATCGAAGGCTACACCTTC.